This T cell receptor (beta chain) was sequenced for a study of T cell responses to AZD1222 COVID-19 vaccine. Points from the study as a whole: Most donors were white British and more were female, and clonal diversity was possibly underestimated. Within unmutated variant regions lay the reported targets of nearly half of spike-specific TCRs. Seropositive status at baseline applied to only a handful of AZD1222 recipients. Breadth and depth of Spike-specific TCRs rose after two AZD1222 doses.

Repertoires were generated with immunoSEQ multiplex PCR, while TCRdb's copy carries only in-frame clones and drops some. The table includes approximately 150,000 clones, about nine tenths detected once. The CDR3 consists of 12 residues. The V end was cut by 4 bases, the J end by 12 bases, with 16 bases between. The germline CDR1 and CDR2 sequences are MNHEY and SVGEGT. A note on this clone: Its antigen is still unknown.

The source is an adult in good health. V usage is TRBV6-2 or TRBV6-3 and J usage is TRBJ2-7; D possibly uses TRBD1 or TRBD2 (5 bases each). The sample here was peripheral blood, taken on day 0 of AZD1222 vaccination. CDR3 residues: CASSSEDPGRYF. Written as DNA, the CDR3 is TGTGCCAGCAGTTCTGAAGATCCGGGGCGGTACTTC.